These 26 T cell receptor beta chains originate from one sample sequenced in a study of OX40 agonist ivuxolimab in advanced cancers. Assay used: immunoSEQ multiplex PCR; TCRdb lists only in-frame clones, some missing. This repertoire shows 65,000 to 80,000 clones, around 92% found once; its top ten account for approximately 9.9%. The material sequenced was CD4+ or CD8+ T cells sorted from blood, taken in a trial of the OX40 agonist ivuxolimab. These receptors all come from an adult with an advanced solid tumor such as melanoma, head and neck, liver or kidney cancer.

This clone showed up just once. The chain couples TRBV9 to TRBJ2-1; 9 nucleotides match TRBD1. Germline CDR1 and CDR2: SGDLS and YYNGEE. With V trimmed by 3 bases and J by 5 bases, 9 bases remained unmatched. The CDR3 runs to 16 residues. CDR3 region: CASSDPGTGRHNEQFF. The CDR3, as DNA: TGTGCCAGCAGCGACCCCGGGACAGGGAGGCACAATGAGCAGTTCTTC.

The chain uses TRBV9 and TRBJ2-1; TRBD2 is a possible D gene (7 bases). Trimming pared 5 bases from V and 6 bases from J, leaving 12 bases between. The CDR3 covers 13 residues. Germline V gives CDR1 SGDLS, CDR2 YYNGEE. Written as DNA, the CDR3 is TGTGCCAGCAGTACCGGGGGGCCCAATGAGCAGTTCTTC. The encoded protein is CASSTGGPNEQFF. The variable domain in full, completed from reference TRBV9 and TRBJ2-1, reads DSGVTQTPKHLITATGQRVTLRCSPRSGDLSVYWYQQSLDQGLQFLIQYYNGEERAKGNILERFSAQQFPDLHSELNLSSLELGDSALYFCASSTGGPNEQFFGPGTRLTVL.

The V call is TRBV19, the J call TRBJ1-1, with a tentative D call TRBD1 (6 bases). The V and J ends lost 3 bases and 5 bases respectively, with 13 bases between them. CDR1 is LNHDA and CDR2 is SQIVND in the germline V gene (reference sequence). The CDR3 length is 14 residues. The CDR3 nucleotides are TGTGCCAGTAGTATCCTGGGGGCGAGGACTGAAGCTTTCTTT. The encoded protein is CASSILGARTEAFF. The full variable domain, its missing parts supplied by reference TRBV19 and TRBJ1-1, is DGGITQSPKYLFRKEGQNVTLSCEQNLNHDAMYWYRQDPGQGLRLIYYSQIVNDFQKGDIAEGYSVSREKKESFPLTVTSAQKNPTAFYLCASSILGARTEAFFGQGTRLTVV.

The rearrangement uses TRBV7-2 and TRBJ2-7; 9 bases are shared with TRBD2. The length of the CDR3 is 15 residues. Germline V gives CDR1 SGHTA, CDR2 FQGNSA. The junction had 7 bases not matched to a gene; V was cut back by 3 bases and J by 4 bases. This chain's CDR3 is CASSLGGLAMYEQYF. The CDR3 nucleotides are TGTGCCAGCAGCTTGGGAGGACTAGCGATGTACGAGCAGTACTTC.

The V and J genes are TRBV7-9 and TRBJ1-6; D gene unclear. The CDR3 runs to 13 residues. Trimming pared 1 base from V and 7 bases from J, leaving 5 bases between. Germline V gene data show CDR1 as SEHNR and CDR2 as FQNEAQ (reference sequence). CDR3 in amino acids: CASSLDRNSPLHF. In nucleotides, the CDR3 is TGTGCCAGCAGCTTAGACAGAAATTCACCCCTCCACTTT.

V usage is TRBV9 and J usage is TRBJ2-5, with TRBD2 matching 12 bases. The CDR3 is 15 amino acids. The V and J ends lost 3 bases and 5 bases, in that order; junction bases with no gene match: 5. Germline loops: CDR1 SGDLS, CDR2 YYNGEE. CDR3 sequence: CASSASGGAAETQYF. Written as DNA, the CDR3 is TGTGCCAGCAGCGCTAGCGGGGGGGCCGCGGAGACCCAGTACTTC. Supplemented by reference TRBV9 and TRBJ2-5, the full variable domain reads DSGVTQTPKHLITATGQRVTLRCSPRSGDLSVYWYQQSLDQGLQFLIQYYNGEERAKGNILERFSAQQFPDLHSELNLSSLELGDSALYFCASSASGGAAETQYFGPGTRLLVL.

CDR3 nucleotide sequence: TGTGCCAGCAGCTTAGCGACGTCCACGAGCACAGATACGCAGTATTTT. It encodes CASSLATSTSTDTQYF. The chain combines TRBV7-6 with TRBJ2-3; no clear D gene. The CDR3 runs 16 residues. Germline-derived CDR1 and CDR2 are SGHVS and FNYEAQ. Trimming removed 0 bases at V and 0 bases at J, with 10 bases between.

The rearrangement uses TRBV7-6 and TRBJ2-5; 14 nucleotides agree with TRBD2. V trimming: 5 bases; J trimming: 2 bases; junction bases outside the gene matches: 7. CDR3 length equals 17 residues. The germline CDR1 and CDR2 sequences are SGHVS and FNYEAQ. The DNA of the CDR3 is TGTGCCAGCAGCCCCGGACTAGCGGGGGGCCTACAAGAGACCCAGTACTTC. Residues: CASSPGLAGGLQETQYF.

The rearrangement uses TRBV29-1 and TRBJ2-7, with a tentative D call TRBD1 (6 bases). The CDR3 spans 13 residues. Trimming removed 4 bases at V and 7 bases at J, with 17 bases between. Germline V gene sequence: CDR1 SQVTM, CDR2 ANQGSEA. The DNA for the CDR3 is TGCAGCGTTGTGTCCGGCGTAGGGGGTGAGCAGTACTTC. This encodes CSVVSGVGGEQYF.

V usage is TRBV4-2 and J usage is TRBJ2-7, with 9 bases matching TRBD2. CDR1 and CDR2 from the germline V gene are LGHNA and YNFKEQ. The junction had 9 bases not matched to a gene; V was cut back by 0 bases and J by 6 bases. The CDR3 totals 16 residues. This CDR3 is CASSQDSGLAGREQYF. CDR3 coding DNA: TGTGCCAGCAGCCAAGATTCGGGACTAGCAGGGCGCGAGCAGTACTTC.

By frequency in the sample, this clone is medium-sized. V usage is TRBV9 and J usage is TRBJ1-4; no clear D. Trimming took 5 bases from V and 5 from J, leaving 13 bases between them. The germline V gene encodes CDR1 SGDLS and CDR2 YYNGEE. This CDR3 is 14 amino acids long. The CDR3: CASSDEAANEKLFF. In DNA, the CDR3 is TGTGCCAGCAGTGATGAGGCGGCAAATGAAAAACTGTTTTTT.

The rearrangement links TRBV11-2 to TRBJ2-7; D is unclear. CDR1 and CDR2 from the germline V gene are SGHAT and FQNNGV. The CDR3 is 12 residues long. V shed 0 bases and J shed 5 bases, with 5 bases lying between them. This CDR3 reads CASSLDGNEQYF. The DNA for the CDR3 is TGTGCCAGCAGCTTAGACGGCAACGAGCAGTACTTC.

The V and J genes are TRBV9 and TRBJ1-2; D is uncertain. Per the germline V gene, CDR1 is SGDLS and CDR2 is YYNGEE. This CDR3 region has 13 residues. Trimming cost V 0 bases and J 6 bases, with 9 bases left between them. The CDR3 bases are TGTGCCAGCAGCGTAGGTGCCGGGGATGGCTACACCTTC. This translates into CASSVGAGDGYTF.

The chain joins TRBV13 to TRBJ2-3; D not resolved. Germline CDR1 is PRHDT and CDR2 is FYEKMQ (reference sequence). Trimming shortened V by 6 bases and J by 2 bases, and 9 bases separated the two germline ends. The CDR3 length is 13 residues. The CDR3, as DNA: TGTGCCAGCAGAGACTCGCTCACAGATACGCAGTATTTT. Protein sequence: CASRDSLTDTQYF.

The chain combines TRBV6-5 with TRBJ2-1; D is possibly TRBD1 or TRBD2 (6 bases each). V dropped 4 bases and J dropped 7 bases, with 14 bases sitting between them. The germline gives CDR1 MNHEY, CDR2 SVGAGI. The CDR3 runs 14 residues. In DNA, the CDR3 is TGTGCCAGCAGTTTCTACGGGGGCCTGAATGAGCAGTTCTTC. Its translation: CASSFYGGLNEQFF.

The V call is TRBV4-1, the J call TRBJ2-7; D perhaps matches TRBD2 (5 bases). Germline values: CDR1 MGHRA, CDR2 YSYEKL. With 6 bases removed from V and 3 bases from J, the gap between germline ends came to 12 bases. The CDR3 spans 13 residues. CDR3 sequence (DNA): TGCGCCAGCAGTCCTCATGGAGGCTACGAGCAGTACTTC. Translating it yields CASSPHGGYEQYF.

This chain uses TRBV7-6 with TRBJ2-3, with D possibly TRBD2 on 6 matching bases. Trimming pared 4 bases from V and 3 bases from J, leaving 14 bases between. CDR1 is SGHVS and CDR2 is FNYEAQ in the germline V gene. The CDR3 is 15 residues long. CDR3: CASSSSPGVTDTQYF. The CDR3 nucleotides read TGTGCCAGCAGCTCCTCCCCGGGGGTGACAGATACGCAGTATTTT.

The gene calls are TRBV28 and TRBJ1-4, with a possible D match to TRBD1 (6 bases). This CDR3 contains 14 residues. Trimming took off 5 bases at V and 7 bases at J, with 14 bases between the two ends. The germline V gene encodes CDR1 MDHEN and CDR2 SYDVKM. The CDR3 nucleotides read TGTGCCAGCAGTCCTTGGGGGGCGGGTGAAAAACTGTTTTTT. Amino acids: CASSPWGAGEKLFF. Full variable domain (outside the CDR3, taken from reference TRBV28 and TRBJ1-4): DVKVTQSSRYLVKRTGEKVFLECVQDMDHENMFWYRQDPGLGLRLIYFSYDVKMKEKGDIPEGYSVSREKKERFSLILESASTNQTSMYLCASSPWGAGEKLFFGSGTQLSVL.

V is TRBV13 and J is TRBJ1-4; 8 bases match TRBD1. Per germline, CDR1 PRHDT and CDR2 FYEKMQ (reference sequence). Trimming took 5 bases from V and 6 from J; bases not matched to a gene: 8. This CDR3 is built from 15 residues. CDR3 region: CASSRQGSEDEKLFF. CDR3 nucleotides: TGTGCCAGCAGCCGACAGGGGTCCGAGGATGAAAAACTGTTTTTT.

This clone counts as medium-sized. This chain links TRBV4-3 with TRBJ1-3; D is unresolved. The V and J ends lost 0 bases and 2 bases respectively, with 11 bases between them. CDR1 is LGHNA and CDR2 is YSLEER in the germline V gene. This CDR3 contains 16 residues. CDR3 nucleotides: TGCGCCAGCAGCCAAGAATTGGGTCCAACTGGAAACACCATATATTTT. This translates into CASSQELGPTGNTIYF.

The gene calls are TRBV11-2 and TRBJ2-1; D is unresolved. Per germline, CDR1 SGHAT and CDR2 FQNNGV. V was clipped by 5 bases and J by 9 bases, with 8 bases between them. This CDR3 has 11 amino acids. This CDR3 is CASSNSGEQFF. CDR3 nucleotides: TGTGCCAGCAGCAATTCAGGTGAGCAGTTCTTC. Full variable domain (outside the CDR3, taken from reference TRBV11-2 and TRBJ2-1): EAGVAQSPRYKIIEKRQSVAFWCNPISGHATLYWYQQILGQGPKLLIQFQNNGVVDDSQLPKDRFSAERLKGVDSTLKIQPAKLEDSAVYLCASSNSGEQFFGPGTRLTVL.

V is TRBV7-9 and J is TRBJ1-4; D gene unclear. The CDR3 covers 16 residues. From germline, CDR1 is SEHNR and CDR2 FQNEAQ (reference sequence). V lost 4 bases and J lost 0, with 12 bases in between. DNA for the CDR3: TGTGCCAGCAGCTCCGTCCGTGCCTCAACTAATGAAAAACTGTTTTTT. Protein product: CASSSVRASTNEKLFF. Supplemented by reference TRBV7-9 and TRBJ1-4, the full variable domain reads DTGVSQNPRHKITKRGQNVTFRCDPISEHNRLYWYRQTLGQGPEFLTYFQNEAQLEKSRLLSDRFSAERPKGSFSTLEIQRTEQGDSAMYLCASSSVRASTNEKLFFGSGTQLSVL.

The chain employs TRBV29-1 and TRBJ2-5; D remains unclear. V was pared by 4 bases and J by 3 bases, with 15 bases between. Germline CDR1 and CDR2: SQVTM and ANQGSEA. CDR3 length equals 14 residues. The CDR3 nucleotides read TGCAGCGTTGGACCCCCGACATGGGAAGAGACCCAGTACTTC. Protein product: CSVGPPTWEETQYF.

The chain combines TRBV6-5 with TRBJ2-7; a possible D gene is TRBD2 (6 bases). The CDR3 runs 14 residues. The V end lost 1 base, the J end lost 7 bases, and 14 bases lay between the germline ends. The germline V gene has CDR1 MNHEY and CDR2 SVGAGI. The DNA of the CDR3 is TGTGCCAGCAGTTACTTCCGGACCGGAGGGGAGCAGTACTTC. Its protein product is CASSYFRTGGEQYF.

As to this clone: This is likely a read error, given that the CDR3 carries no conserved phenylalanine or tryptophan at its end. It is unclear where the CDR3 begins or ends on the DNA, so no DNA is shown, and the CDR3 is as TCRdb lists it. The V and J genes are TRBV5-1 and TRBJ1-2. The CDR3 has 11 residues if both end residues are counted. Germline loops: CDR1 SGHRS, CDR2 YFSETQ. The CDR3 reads CASSLVGPKIP.

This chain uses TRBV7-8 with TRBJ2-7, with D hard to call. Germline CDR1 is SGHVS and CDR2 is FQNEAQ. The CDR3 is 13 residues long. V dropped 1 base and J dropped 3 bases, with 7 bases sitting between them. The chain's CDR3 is CASSLVGIYEQYF. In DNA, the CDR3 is TGTGCCAGCAGCTTAGTAGGGATCTACGAGCAGTACTTC.